This is a list of T cell receptor beta chains from one sample in a study of blood T cell repertoires in COVID-19. Profiled with immunoSEQ multiplex PCR; TCRdb holds only in-frame clones, not every one. The data show about 210,000 clones, with approximately 89% seen just once and under 5.5% held by the top ten. Material for sequencing was peripheral blood. The receptors were sampled from a woman aged 40 to 49 with acute or convalescent COVID-19. Both conserved end residues are part of each CDR3. The D gene is left open where the match is weak. Rows may omit the clone size; those that give it use once, few, many or a size class.

cdr3_length | j_call | clone_size | d_call | v_call | cdr3_aa | cdr3_nt
14 | TRBJ1-2 | NA | TRBD1 | TRBV7-9 | CASSWDSNHYGYTF | TGTGCCAGCAGCTGGGACAGCAACCACTATGGCTACACCTTC
17 | TRBJ2-3 | NA | TRBD2 | TRBV7-2 | CASSLQLAGGVRDTQYF | TGTGCCAGCAGCTTACAGCTAGCGGGGGGCGTGCGGGATACGCAGTATTTT
15 | TRBJ2-4 | NA | TRBD1 | TRBV2 | CASTTGQGTVDIQYF | TGTGCCAGCACCACCGGACAGGGGACCGTAGACATTCAGTACTTC
15 | TRBJ1-5 | NA | NA | TRBV6-5 | CSALVDFASNQPQHF | TGTTCCGCCCTGGTCGACTTTGCGAGCAATCAGCCCCAGCATTTT
13 | TRBJ1-4 | NA | TRBD1 | TRBV30 | CACAGGPHEKLFF | TGTGCCTGTGCAGGGGGCCCTCATGAAAAACTGTTTTTT
13 | TRBJ2-3 | NA | TRBD1 | TRBV24-1 | CATSRDREDTQYF | TGTGCCACGTCCCGGGACAGGGAAGATACGCAGTATTTT
14 | TRBJ1-4 | NA | NA | TRBV29-1 | CSVPDTTQGEKLFF | TGCAGCGTACCCGACACGACTCAGGGTGAAAAACTGTTTTTT
15 | TRBJ2-5 | NA | NA | TRBV7-7 | CASSASGTPQETQYF | TGTGCCAGCAGCGCATCCGGGACTCCACAAGAGACCCAGTACTTC
14 | TRBJ1-5 | once | NA | TRBV28 | CASSLPGGNQPQHF | TGTGCCAGCAGTTTACCGGGGGGTAATCAGCCCCAGCATTTT
18 | TRBJ2-5 | NA | TRBD1 | TRBV11-2 | CASRSLGGQAPSRETQYF | TGTGCCAGCAGATCACTTGGAGGACAGGCCCCCTCTCGGGAGACCCAGTACTTC
17 | TRBJ1-5 | NA | NA | TRBV4-1 | CASSLKTTGSTDQPQHF | TGCGCCAGCAGCCTCAAGACGACAGGTTCTACGGATCAGCCCCAGCATTTT
10 | TRBJ1-2 | NA | NA | TRBV12-3/TRBV12-4 | CASSLLGYTF | TGTGCCAGCAGTTTACTGGGCTACACCTTC
9 | TRBJ1-2 | NA | NA | TRBV28 | CASGAYYTF | TGTGCCAGCGGAGCCTACTACACCTTC
15 | TRBJ1-2 | NA | TRBD1 | TRBV3-1/TRBV3-2 | CASSGTGAANYGYTF | TGTGCCAGCAGCGGAACAGGGGCCGCTAACTATGGCTACACCTTC
17 | TRBJ2-1 | NA | TRBD2 | TRBV10-3 | CAISESAGGLGGNEQFF | TGTGCCATCAGTGAGTCTGCGGGGGGGCTCGGCGGGAATGAGCAGTTCTTC
17 | TRBJ2-1 | few | NA | TRBV3-1/TRBV3-2 | CASSRRSRGAAYNEQFF | TGTGCCAGCAGCCGACGGTCCCGGGGGGCGGCCTACAATGAGCAGTTCTTC
15 | TRBJ1-1 | once | NA | TRBV2 | CASSRQGSRNTEAFF | TGTGCCAGCAGTAGGCAGGGTTCGAGAAACACTGAAGCTTTCTTT
13 | TRBJ2-2 | NA | NA | TRBV15 | CATSREGLRELFF | TGTGCCACCAGCAGAGAGGGGCTAAGGGAGCTGTTTTTT
15 | TRBJ2-1 | NA | TRBD2 | TRBV3-1/TRBV3-2 | CASSQETGGLNEQFF | TGTGCCAGCAGCCAAGAGACGGGGGGGCTAAATGAGCAGTTCTTC
14 | TRBJ1-2 | NA | NA | TRBV5-1 | CASSLSSAGGGYTF | TGCGCCAGCAGCTTGTCCAGTGCAGGAGGTGGCTACACCTTC
15 | TRBJ1-1 | once | NA | TRBV18 | CASSASAGGNTEAFF | TGTGCCAGCTCAGCCTCGGCGGGGGGGAACACTGAAGCTTTCTTT
17 | TRBJ1-6 | NA | NA | TRBV11-3 | CASSLDRVAAGNSPLHF | TGTGCCAGCAGCTTAGATAGAGTCGCGGCGGGTAATTCACCCCTCCACTTT
16 | TRBJ1-3 | NA | NA | TRBV9 | CASSLSTGSSGNTIYF | TGTGCCAGCAGCCTTAGTACGGGGAGCTCTGGAAACACCATATATTTT
15 | TRBJ2-3 | NA | NA | TRBV10-1 | CASSYQEGGTDTQYF | TGCGCCTCATCCTATCAGGAAGGGGGCACAGATACGCAGTATTTT
14 | TRBJ1-5 | NA | NA | TRBV30 | CAWSVLAGNQPQHF | TGTGCCTGGAGTGTACTGGCAGGGAATCAGCCCCAGCATTTT
15 | TRBJ2-5 | NA | TRBD1 | TRBV2 | CASNPGQAPQETQYF | TGTGCCAGCAATCCAGGACAGGCACCACAAGAGACCCAGTACTTC
17 | TRBJ2-6 | NA | NA | TRBV19 | CASIGGGGASGANVLTF | TGTGCCAGTATCGGGGGCGGGGGCGCCTCTGGGGCCAACGTCCTGACTTTC
15 | TRBJ1-1 | NA | NA | TRBV4-1 | CASSLSGGGGTEAFF | TGCGCCAGCAGCCTAAGTGGGGGCGGGGGCACTGAAGCTTTCTTT
14 | TRBJ1-1 | NA | NA | TRBV3-1/TRBV3-2 | CASSQVQGNTEAFF | TGTGCCAGCAGCCAAGTTCAGGGAAACACTGAAGCTTTCTTT
17 | TRBJ2-3 | NA | TRBD2 | TRBV7-8 | CASSPSPLAASTDTQYF | TGTGCCAGCAGCCCGTCCCCGCTAGCGGCGAGCACAGATACGCAGTATTTT
18 | TRBJ1-6 | NA | TRBD1 | TRBV13 | CASSLQPTQGGKPSPLHF | TGTGCCAGCAGCCTCCAGCCGACACAGGGGGGGAAACCTTCACCCCTCCACTTT
12 | TRBJ1-2 | NA | NA | TRBV19 | CASSIGWGQGTF | NA
17 | TRBJ1-3 | NA | NA | TRBV11-2 | CASSRGGAALAGNTIYF | TGTGCCAGCAGCCGGGGCGGGGCGGCTCTTGCTGGAAACACCATATATTTT
14 | TRBJ1-1 | NA | TRBD1 | TRBV9 | CASSPGTGRTEAFF | TGTGCCAGCAGCCCGGGGACAGGGAGGACTGAAGCTTTCTTT
17 | TRBJ2-1 | NA | NA | TRBV19 | CASSIVPTRLGMNEQFF | TGTGCCAGTAGTATAGTCCCGACTAGGCTCGGTATGAATGAGCAGTTCTTC
11 | TRBJ1-1 | NA | NA | TRBV25-1 | CASSANRQAFF | TGTGCCAGCAGTGCAAACAGGCAAGCTTTCTTT
17 | TRBJ2-5 | NA | TRBD2 | TRBV5-1 | CASSLDRGGGAGETQYF | TGCGCCAGCAGCTTGGATCGGGGCGGGGGGGCCGGAGAGACCCAGTACTTC
16 | TRBJ1-6 | NA | NA | TRBV6-1 | CASSEASIGGSSPLHF | TGTGCCAGCAGTGAAGCATCTATCGGGGGAAGTTCACCCCTCCACTTT
18 | TRBJ1-2 | NA | TRBD1 | TRBV7-3 | CASSLTGTGGSSNYGYTF | TGTGCCAGCAGCTTAACCGGGACAGGGGGTTCTTCTAACTATGGCTACACCTTC
15 | TRBJ1-1 | NA | NA | TRBV30 | CAWGPPHRVNTEAFF | TGTGCCTGGGGCCCCCCACACAGGGTGAACACTGAAGCTTTCTTT
16 | TRBJ2-2 | NA | NA | TRBV6-6 | CASTPRPGIGTGELFF | TGTGCCAGCACCCCCCGGCCAGGGATAGGGACCGGGGAGCTGTTTTTT
20 | TRBJ2-3 | NA | TRBD2 | TRBV4-1 | CASSREVGLAGTTSTDTQYF | TGCGCCAGCAGCCGAGAAGTAGGACTAGCGGGCACCACTAGCACAGATACGCAGTATTTT
14 | TRBJ1-2 | NA | TRBD1 | TRBV9 | CASSVEDRDFGYTF | TGTGCCAGCAGCGTAGAGGACAGGGATTTTGGCTACACCTTC